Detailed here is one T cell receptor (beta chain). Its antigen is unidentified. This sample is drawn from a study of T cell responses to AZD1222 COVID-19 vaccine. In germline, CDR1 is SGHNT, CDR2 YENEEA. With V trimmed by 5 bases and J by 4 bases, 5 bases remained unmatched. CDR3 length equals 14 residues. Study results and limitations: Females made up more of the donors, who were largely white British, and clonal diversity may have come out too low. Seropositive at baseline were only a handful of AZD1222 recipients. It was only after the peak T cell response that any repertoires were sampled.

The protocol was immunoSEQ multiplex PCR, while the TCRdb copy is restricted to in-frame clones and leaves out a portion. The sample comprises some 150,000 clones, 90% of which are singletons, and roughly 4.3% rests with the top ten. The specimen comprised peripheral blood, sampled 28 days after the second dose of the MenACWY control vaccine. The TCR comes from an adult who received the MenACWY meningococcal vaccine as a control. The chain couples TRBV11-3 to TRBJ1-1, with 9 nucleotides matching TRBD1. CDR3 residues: CASSLGTGSTEAFF. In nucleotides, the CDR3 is TGTGCCAGCAGCCTAGGGACAGGGAGCACTGAAGCTTTCTTT.